The entry that follows covers one TCR beta chain sequence. The target antigen is unknown. These data belong to a study of long-term antiretroviral therapy in people with HIV. The CDR3 spans 13 residues. Germline-derived CDR1 and CDR2 are SGHDT and YYEEEE. Trimming removed 1 base from V and 1 base from J, with 6 bases in between. Running of the v3.0 immunoSEQ assay took place at survey level. Clones were read by immunoSEQ multiplex PCR, and TCRdb kept only the in-frame ones, dropping some. The table records about 20,000 clones, over 75% of them present only once. Study-wide findings and caveats: HIV repertoire CDR3 lengths ranged less widely than those of controls. Patients on ART gained diversity, which nonetheless stayed below transplant donor controls.

Everyone in the study who had HIV was treated in the United States. The rearrangement links TRBV5-6 to TRBJ2-7; D is unclear. This TCR derives from a woman between 50 and 59 years old with HIV. Sequencing was performed on unsorted PBMCs, taken around 2.7 years after starting antiretroviral therapy. Here the CDR3 DNA reads TGTGCCAGCAGCTTGAGAGGATCCTACGAGCAGTACTTC. This encodes CASSLRGSYEQYF.